The source of this TCR beta chain is a study of T cells in women clearing cervical HPV infection (dated by TCRdb to 2016 to 2019). Turning to the overall study: Cases were 25 women with histologically confirmed HPV16-related CIN3 or worse, including a couple of invasive cancers. The approximately 25 controls were women who cleared a single incident HPV16 infection within 12 months without developing precancer or cancer. Blood from cases was drawn at the visit where the lesion was first identified, while blood from controls was drawn once the infection was no longer detected. Among cases, blood sampling came a median of roughly 140 days after lesion detection, with an interquartile range of about 80 to 220 days. HLA typing was available for only a few women, so HLA type could not be excluded as a confounder. This exploratory proof-of-principle case-control study, nested within the Guanacaste HPV Natural History Study in Costa Rica, compared TCR repertoires among women with different cervical HPV16 outcomes. Cases and controls were matched on age within five years and on year of sample collection. Median age was about 32 years in cases versus just over 37 in controls, and baseline characteristics did not differ significantly. In the parent cohort, around 9,500 women aged 18 or older were enrolled in Guanacaste, Costa Rica, during about 1992 to 1994 and were followed for seven years. Five blinded duplicates per group were added as quality controls, so that 60 or so samples were obtained: around 50 participants and some 10 replicates. Here is what the overall study found, with its caveats: Random forest classifiers combining richness and V gene abundances distinguished cases from controls with an estimated AUC of 0.8 to 0.9. The cross-sectional design could not show whether associations preceded infection or resulted from it; effector/memory subsets and HPV-specific T cells were not isolated. Because T-cell numbers per sample were unknown, differences in richness could reflect varying T-cell content rather than repertoire biology. TCR repertoire richness was significantly higher in CIN3+ cases than in controls across sequencing depths, while evenness did not differ.

TCR beta CDR3 regions were amplified by multiplex PCR using the immunoSEQ assay from an average of about 1,200 ng genomic DNA per sample. Primer bias was corrected in the assay by using a complete synthetic TCR repertoire to establish an amplification baseline. The amplicons were sequenced on the Illumina platform. The authors processed their data as follows. Sequences were error-corrected by clustering with frequency ratios and a modified nearest-neighbor algorithm and were then analyzed in the immunoSEQ Analyzer with IMGT gene definitions. At each rarefaction depth, TCR richness and evenness were averaged over 20 rarefaction repeats, and samples with fewer sequences than the depth were excluded. Relative abundances of V, D and J genes were compared between groups using Wilcoxon rank sum tests, with FDR correction applied. An intraclass correlation of roughly 95% for TCR richness and an average of 76.4% across 66 gene segments were obtained from the blinded duplicates. Imported from immuneACCESS, the table was reduced by TCRdb to in-frame sequences with V and J called. These copies leave out some clones; in studies compared against another copy, an unresolved V gene accounts for under half, and the cause of the remainder is not known. V and J calls and clone size are given by that table; D and trimming were obtained from the DNA. The sample table gives about 39,000 clones. Of the sample, under 7% falls within the top ten clones.

Every participant had a single incident cervical HPV16 infection, and prevalent HPV16 infections were excluded. Cervical HPV DNA was detected by MY09/MY11 PCR and genotyped by dot-blot hybridization. About 14 mL of heparinized blood was centrifuged, after which the buffy coat was aliquoted, frozen at -30 degrees C, and then stored at -80 degrees C. Genomic DNA was extracted from buffy coat specimens using QIAGEN kits. Remarks on this clone: Its antigen remains unidentified.

Sequenced sample: blood buffy coat. The sequence was collected from a woman between 18 and 70 years old with a cervical HPV16 infection that either progressed to CIN3+ or cleared (not recorded which).

CDR3 DNA (partial): TGTGCCAGCAGCCAAGCCCCACGCAGCGAGAGCACAGATACG. It is translated as CASSQAPRSESTDT. From start to end, the CDR3 is CASSQAPRSESTDTQYF. The rearranged chain carries TRBV4-2 and TRBJ2-3, with an unclear D gene assignment. With the read ending 3 residues before the CDR3 end, the germline J gene is used to fill in that end. Via the germline V gene, CDR1 is LGHNA and CDR2 YNFKEQ. Measured from the cysteine to the phenylalanine, the CDR3 is 17 residues long. Shown are 42 bases from within the CDR3, in frame from base 1. V loses 1 base, J loses 0 bases, and the germline ends lie 14 bases apart.